The next 10 T cell receptor beta chains were all read from a single sample in a study of blood T cell repertoires in COVID-19. Clones were sequenced by immunoSEQ multiplex PCR, and TCRdb holds only the in-frame ones, with some missing. The profile shows over 15,000 clones, around 81% of them singletons. Input material: peripheral blood. These receptors were taken from a middle-aged man with active or convalescent COVID-19.

CDR3: CASSESLAGGLNTQYF. The CDR3 DNA is TGCGCCAGCAGTGAGTCGTTAGCGGGGGGCCTCAATACGCAGTATTTT. The V and J genes are TRBV10-1 and TRBJ2-3; TRBD2 matches at 10 bases. There are 16 residues in the CDR3. Per germline, CDR1 WNHNN and CDR2 SYGVQD (reference sequence). V lost 0 bases and J lost 7; bases outside the gene matches: 7.

This chain uses TRBV5-4 with TRBJ2-3, with 8 bases fitting TRBD2. CDR3 length: 16 amino acids. Losses at the gene ends were 3 bases for V and 4 bases for J; bases not matched to a gene: 10. Germline V CDR1 and CDR2: SGHNT, YYREEE (reference sequence). The CDR3 sequence: CASSSTGTRFADTQYF. CDR3 sequence (DNA): TGTGCCAGCAGCTCGACCGGGACTAGATTCGCAGATACGCAGTATTTT.

This chain joins TRBV6-1 and TRBJ2-7, with D possibly TRBD2 on 5 matching bases. CDR1 and CDR2 (germline): MNHNS, SASEGT. The CDR3 runs 14 residues. The germline V and J ends were trimmed by 2 bases and 6 bases, with 14 bases remaining between them. DNA for the CDR3: TGTGCCAGCAGTGAACGAGGGAAACCCACCGAGCAGTACTTC. Its translation: CASSERGKPTEQYF.

V is TRBV6-1 and J is TRBJ2-1; 12 bases align to TRBD2. CDR1 MNHNS and CDR2 SASEGT come from the germline V gene. The CDR3 extends over 17 amino acids. V was clipped by 4 bases and J by 2 bases; unmatched bases: 6. This CDR3 reads CASSGPSGGVTYNEQFF. The CDR3 DNA follows: TGTGCCAGCAGTGGACCTAGCGGGGGGGTCACCTACAATGAGCAGTTCTTC.

The rearrangement links TRBV15 to TRBJ1-5; D might be TRBD1 (6 bases). V was clipped by 9 bases and J by 0 bases, with 12 bases between them. The CDR3 sequence is 14 residues long. The germline V gene has CDR1 LNHNV and CDR2 YYDKDF (reference sequence). CDR3 nucleotides: TGTGCCACGAGGGGGGGAATTAGCAATCAGCCCCAGCATTTT. This codes for CATRGGISNQPQHF. Complete variable domain (other parts from reference TRBV15 and TRBJ1-5): DAMVIQNPRYQVTQFGKPVTLSCSQTLNHNVMYWYQQKSSQAPKLLFHYYDKDFNNEADTPDNFQSRRPNTSFCFLDIRSPGLGDTAMYLCATRGGISNQPQHFGDGTRLSIL.

The chain couples TRBV10-3 to TRBJ2-7; 7 bases agree with TRBD1. Per germline, CDR1 ENHRY and CDR2 SYGVKD. This CDR3 has 14 amino acids. V lost 6 bases to trimming and J lost 3 bases; unmatched junction nucleotides: 8. The CDR3 region has the DNA TGTGCCATCAGCGAACAGGGGACCCTCTACGAGCAGTACTTC. It translates to CAISEQGTLYEQYF.

The rearrangement uses TRBV28 and TRBJ2-1; 10 bases are shared with TRBD1. With V trimmed by 1 base and J by 5 bases, 5 bases remained unmatched. CDR1 is MDHEN and CDR2 is SYDVKM in the germline V gene. The length of the CDR3 is 16 residues. CDR3 loop: CASSLSPGQGDNEQFF. CDR3 sequence (DNA): TGTGCCAGCAGTTTATCCCCAGGACAGGGGGACAATGAGCAGTTCTTC.

The chain carries TRBV2 and TRBJ1-1; D gene uncertain. Germline CDR1 and CDR2: SNHLY and FYNNEI. The CDR3 spans 14 residues. The V end was cut by 0 bases, the J end by 1 base, with 6 bases between. The CDR3 DNA is TGTGCCAGCAGTGAAGCACGGAGGAACACTGAAGCTTTCTTT. Protein sequence: CASSEARRNTEAFF.

The CDR3 spells CASSLAQGWGTEAFF. CDR3 coding DNA: TGTGCCAGCAGCTTAGCGCAGGGGTGGGGAACTGAAGCTTTCTTT. V and J are TRBV7-9 and TRBJ1-1, with a tentative D call TRBD1 (6 bases). The germline V gene encodes CDR1 SEHNR and CDR2 FQNEAQ (reference sequence). Deletions cut 0 bases from V and 5 bases from J, with 13 bases between. This CDR3 contains 15 residues. The full variable domain, its missing parts supplied by reference TRBV7-9 and TRBJ1-1, is DTGVSQNPRHKITKRGQNVTFRCDPISEHNRLYWYRQTLGQGPEFLTYFQNEAQLEKSRLLSDRFSAERPKGSFSTLEIQRTEQGDSAMYLCASSLAQGWGTEAFFGQGTRLTVV.

The chain uses TRBV10-1 and TRBJ2-7; maybe TRBD1 (5 bases). Germline CDR1 is WNHNN and CDR2 is SYGVQD (reference sequence). The CDR3 length is 13 residues. V lost 10 bases and J 1 base, leaving 14 bases between the germline ends. The CDR3 bases are TGCGCCACCCAGGGAACCTTTTCCTACGAGCAGTACTTC. It is translated as CATQGTFSYEQYF.